What follows are 9 T cell receptor beta chains derived from one specimen sequenced in a study of OX40 agonist ivuxolimab in advanced cancers. Profiled with immunoSEQ multiplex PCR; TCRdb holds only in-frame clones, not every one. The table lists some 100,000 clones, less than 95% of them singletons. The sequences come from CD4+ or CD8+ T cells sorted from blood, collected in a trial of the OX40 agonist ivuxolimab. These receptors originate from an adult with an advanced solid tumor such as melanoma, head and neck, liver or kidney cancer.

The rearrangement uses TRBV9 and TRBJ2-1; TRBD1 or TRBD2 may be the D gene (5 bases each). V dropped 1 base and J dropped 9 bases, with 11 bases sitting between them. CDR1 is SGDLS and CDR2 is YYNGEE in the germline V gene. The CDR3 is 13 amino acids. For the CDR3, the DNA is TGTGCCAGCAGCGTAAATCCTGGGGGTGAGCAGTTCTTC. Amino acids: CASSVNPGGEQFF.

CDR3 sequence: CASSHGGLAGVGLETQYF. CDR3 coding DNA: TGCGCCAGCAGTCACGGGGGACTAGCGGGAGTCGGGTTAGAGACCCAGTACTTC. The chain joins TRBV23-1 to TRBJ2-5; 14 nucleotides agree with TRBD2. TRBV23-1 is an ORF, with its function uncertain. The CDR3 has 18 residues. Germline trimming cut 3 bases from V and 4 bases from J; bases unmatched to any gene: 10.

V and J are TRBV2 and TRBJ1-2; D might be TRBD1 (5 bases). The CDR3 consists of 13 residues. V was shortened by 6 bases and J by 1 base, with 9 bases between the two germline ends. Germline CDR1 SNHLY, CDR2 FYNNEI. CDR3 nucleotides: TGTGCCAGCAGCGGGACCTTTAACTATGGCTACACCTTC. This codes for CASSGTFNYGYTF.

The chain couples TRBV21-1 to TRBJ2-7. TRBV21-1 is a pseudogene. The CDR3 spans 13 residues. CDR3 amino acids: CASTEDRPYEQYF. In DNA form, the CDR3 reads TGTGCCAGCACTGAGGACCGCCCCTACGAGCAGTACTTC.

The chain uses TRBV6-1 and TRBJ2-3; D may be TRBD2 (5 bases). Germline loops: CDR1 MNHNS, CDR2 SASEGT. This CDR3 contains 15 residues. V was cut by 7 bases and J by 0 bases, with 14 bases left in between. The CDR3 bases are TGTGCCAGCATCAGAACAGCGGATAGCACAGATACGCAGTATTTT. Protein product: CASIRTADSTDTQYF.

The chain couples TRBV5-6 to TRBJ1-1; possible D gene TRBD1, 6 bases. The CDR3 has 14 residues. V was pared by 1 base and J by 4 bases, with 11 bases between. Germline V gene data show CDR1 as SGHDT and CDR2 as YYEEEE. The CDR3: CASSLRGEGTEAFF. CDR3 nucleotide sequence: TGTGCCAGCAGCTTGAGGGGGGAGGGCACTGAAGCTTTCTTT.

This clone was seen only once. The chain employs TRBV9 and TRBJ2-5, with TRBD1 matching 8 bases. The V gene's germline CDR1 is SGDLS and CDR2 YYNGEE. The ends lost 0 bases at V and 3 bases at J; junction bases unmatched: 10. The CDR3 length is 17 residues. The CDR3 region has the DNA TGTGCCAGCAGCGTAGGGTCGGTCAGGGGGCTGGAAGAGACCCAGTACTTC. Translating gives CASSVGSVRGLEETQYF.

The V call is TRBV19, the J call TRBJ2-5; 9 bases line up with TRBD1. The germline gives CDR1 LNHDA, CDR2 SQIVND (reference sequence). This CDR3 contains 15 residues. The junction had 8 bases not matched to a gene; V was cut back by 4 bases and J by 5 bases. The CDR3 spells CASSKVTGGLETQYF. The CDR3 DNA reads TGTGCCAGTAGTAAGGTGACAGGGGGTCTGGAGACCCAGTACTTC. The full variable domain, in which reference TRBV19 and TRBJ2-5 provide the parts outside the CDR3, is DGGITQSPKYLFRKEGQNVTLSCEQNLNHDAMYWYRQDPGQGLRLIYYSQIVNDFQKGDIAEGYSVSREKKESFPLTVTSAQKNPTAFYLCASSKVTGGLETQYFGPGTRLLVL.

V is TRBV7-8 and J is TRBJ2-7; D not resolved. In germline, CDR1 is SGHVS, CDR2 FQNEAQ. The CDR3 covers 11 residues. V was pared by 5 bases and J by 3 bases, with 5 bases between. CDR3 sequence (DNA): TGTGCCAGCAGCGACCACTACGAGCAGTACTTC. It is translated as CASSDHYEQYF.